The T cell receptor (beta chain) under discussion was sequenced for a study of shared clonotypes between healthy human individuals. Overall study context: The cohort had two women and three men, ages 18 to 49. Study outcomes and limitations: The four-donor shared clonotypes exceeded non-shared clonotypes in generation probability, with non-shared ones scoring lower. Richness estimates generally favored naive over memory subsets.

Naive CD8 cells lacked CD45RO, underwent positive selection for CCR7 and left out terminally differentiated effector memory CD45RA+ cells. In regard to this clone: Its target is unknown.

The study ran the assay at deep level. The method was immunoSEQ multiplex PCR; TCRdb's version includes in-frame clones alone and lacks a portion of them. The table has about 2 million clones, around 96% seen once. V lost 4 bases, J lost 5 bases, and 15 bases lay in between. This CDR3 contains 14 residues. Germline CDR1 and CDR2: SGHKS and YYEKEE (reference sequence). Sequenced sample: naive CD8+ T cells sorted from blood. The clonotype was recovered from a man between 18 and 29 years old in good health. The chain has TRBV5-5 and TRBJ1-1, with TRBD1 as a possible D gene (5 bases). The CDR3 loop is CASSPSGVGTEAFF. The CDR3 DNA reads TGTGCCAGCAGCCCATCGGGGGTGGGAACTGAAGCTTTCTTT.